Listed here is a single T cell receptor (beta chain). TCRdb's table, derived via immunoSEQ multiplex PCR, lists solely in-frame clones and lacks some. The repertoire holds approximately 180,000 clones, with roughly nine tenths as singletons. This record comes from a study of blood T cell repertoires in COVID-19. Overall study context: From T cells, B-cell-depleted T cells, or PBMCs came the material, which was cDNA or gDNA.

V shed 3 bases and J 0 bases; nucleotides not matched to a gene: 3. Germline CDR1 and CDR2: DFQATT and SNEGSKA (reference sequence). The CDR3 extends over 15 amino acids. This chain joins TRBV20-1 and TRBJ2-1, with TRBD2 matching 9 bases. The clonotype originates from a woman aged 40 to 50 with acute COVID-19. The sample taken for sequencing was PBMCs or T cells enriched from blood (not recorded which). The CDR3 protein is CSASGRGGSYNEQFF. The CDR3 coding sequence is TGCAGTGCTAGTGGGCGGGGGGGCTCCTACAATGAGCAGTTCTTC.